This T cell receptor beta chain was sequenced for a study of T-cell memory formation after mild COVID-19. TCRdb called the 5' RACE reads again in MiXCR, with one record for every CDR3 protein. The sample includes under 600,000 distinct CDR3 sequences, about 22% of them seen just once. The germline gives CDR1 MNHNY, CDR2 SVGAGI (reference sequence). V was pared by 0 bases and J by 0 bases, with 24 bases between. The CDR3 spans 22 residues. The sequence derives from an adult woman who had mild COVID-19 (a few samples of this study predate the infection). Cell type and time point are not known. The chain has TRBV6-6 and TRBJ2-6, with D possibly TRBD1 on 6 matching bases. What was sequenced was PBMCs or a T cell subset sorted from them (not recorded which). CDR3 DNA: TGTGCCAGCAGTTACTCGTTGTCTAGGACAGTCAACCCCCGCTCTGGGGCCAACGTCCTGACTTTC. Protein: CASSYSLSRTVNPRSGANVLTF.